A selection of T cell receptor beta chains follows, all from one sample in a study of blood T cell repertoires in COVID-19. Repertoires were generated with immunoSEQ multiplex PCR, while TCRdb's copy carries only in-frame clones and drops some. The data show about 250,000 clones, roughly four fifths seen once. Sequencing was carried out using peripheral blood. The source of these receptors is an elderly man with acute or convalescent COVID-19. CDR3s include the opening cysteine and the closing phenylalanine or tryptophan. The order of the fields is D gene, J gene, V gene, CDR3 length, clone size, CDR3 protein, CDR3 DNA. The D gene is left open where the match is weak. Size tells how often a clone was seen (once, few, many) or the class of an expanded clone, and some rows leave it out.

-,TRBJ2-3,TRBV5-4,15,once,CASSAGARGTYTQYF,TGTGCCAGCAGCGCCGGTGCGCGGGGGACATATACGCAGTATTTT
-,TRBJ1-1,TRBV18,15,-,CASSPRDTLNTEAFF,TGTGCCAGCTCACCAAGGGACACCCTGAACACTGAAGCTTTCTTT
-,TRBJ1-5,TRBV7-8,14,-,CASSLGTVNQPQHF,TGTGCCAGCAGCTTAGGGACAGTTAATCAGCCCCAGCATTTT
-,TRBJ1-1,TRBV2,13,-,CASGGPVGTEAFF,TGTGCCAGCGGAGGACCGGTGGGCACTGAAGCTTTCTTT
-,TRBJ1-1,TRBV6-5,13,-,CASSYSDDSEAFF,TGTGCCAGCAGTTACTCGGATGACAGTGAAGCTTTCTTT
-,TRBJ1-2,TRBV6-5,13,-,CASSYSPVDGYTF,TGTGCCAGCAGTTACTCCCCAGTGGATGGCTACACCTTC
TRBD2,TRBJ2-1,TRBV6-1,19,-,CASSGGLLAGVILGNEQFF,TGTGCCAGCAGTGGAGGTCTTCTAGCGGGAGTGATTTTGGGCAATGAGCAGTTCTTC
-,TRBJ1-2,TRBV9,14,-,CASSPDRTPYGYTF,TGTGCCAGCAGCCCGGACAGAACACCCTATGGCTACACCTTC
-,TRBJ1-4,TRBV18,16,-,CASSPNRFTGGEKLFF,TGTGCCAGCTCCCCGAATCGATTTACCGGGGGTGAAAAACTGTTTTTT
TRBD2,TRBJ2-5,TRBV29-1,15,-,CRSALAAPYQETQYF,TGCCGCAGCGCCCTAGCGGCCCCTTACCAAGAGACCCAGTACTTC
TRBD2,TRBJ2-1,TRBV24-1,19,-,CATSDRAGTRRVEYNEQFF,TGTGCCACCAGTGACCGTGCCGGGACTAGGAGGGTAGAGTACAATGAGCAGTTCTTC
TRBD1,TRBJ1-1,TRBV3-1/TRBV3-2,14,-,CASSQGTGGTEAFF,TGTGCCAGCAGCCAAGGGACAGGAGGCACTGAAGCTTTCTTT
TRBD1,TRBJ1-5,TRBV5-1,15,few,CASSLGQGDNQPQHF,TGCGCCAGCAGTCTCGGACAGGGGGACAATCAGCCCCAGCATTTT
TRBD1,TRBJ1-2,TRBV6-4,17,-,CASSANLIFGTDYGYTF,TGTGCCAGCAGCGCCAACTTAATTTTCGGGACAGACTATGGCTACACCTTC
-,TRBJ1-1,TRBV19,15,many,CASRPWSIRNTEAFF,TGTGCCAGTAGGCCGTGGAGTATTCGGAACACTGAAGCTTTCTTT
-,TRBJ1-1,TRBV6-2/TRBV6-3,12,-,CASSSVNTEAFF,TGTGCCAGCAGTTCAGTTAACACTGAAGCTTTCTTT
TRBD1,TRBJ1-2,TRBV2,13,-,CASSGGTAYGYTF,TGTGCCAGCAGTGGCGGGACAGCCTATGGCTACACCTTC
TRBD1,TRBJ1-2,TRBV24-1,15,once,CATSDPGTGFRGYTF,TGTGCCACCAGTGATCCCGGGACAGGCTTTAGGGGCTACACCTTC
-,TRBJ2-7,TRBV6-5,11,-,CASTIAGEQYF,TGTGCCAGCACTATCGCGGGAGAGCAGTACTTC
TRBD1,TRBJ2-7,TRBV5-4,17,-,CASSRATGGLKSYEQYF,TGTGCCAGCAGCCGGGCGACAGGGGGCTTGAAGTCCTACGAGCAGTACTTC
-,TRBJ1-5,TRBV6-5,15,once,CASSYSGQRNQPQHF,TGTGCCAGCAGTTACTCGGGTCAGAGGAATCAGCCCCAGCATTTT
-,TRBJ2-1,TRBV6-5,14,-,CASRPLGLGHEQFF,TGTGCCAGCAGACCCCTGGGACTGGGACATGAGCAGTTCTTC
TRBD1,TRBJ1-6,TRBV30,15,-,CAWSPGQVYSSPLHF,TGTGCCTGGAGCCCGGGACAGGTCTATTCTTCACCCCTCCACTTT
TRBD2,TRBJ2-1,TRBV5-1,17,-,CATRAAGLAGNENEQFF,TGCGCCACCCGAGCGGCCGGACTAGCGGGAAACGAAAATGAGCAGTTCTTC
TRBD1,TRBJ2-7,TRBV10-3,15,-,CAISSGNRGPGLEYF,TGTGCCATCAGTTCCGGGAACAGGGGACCCGGGTTGGAGTACTTC
TRBD1,TRBJ1-1,TRBV6-5,14,-,CASSWDRVYTEAFF,TGTGCCAGCAGTTGGGACAGGGTATACACTGAAGCTTTCTTT
-,TRBJ1-5,TRBV18,13,-,CASQDTLNQPQHF,TGTGCCAGCCAAGACACCCTCAATCAGCCCCAGCATTTT
TRBD2,TRBJ2-1,TRBV5-1,17,-,CASSLAWVAGGPNEQFF,TGCGCCAGCAGCTTGGCCTGGGTAGCGGGGGGCCCCAATGAGCAGTTCTTC
TRBD1,TRBJ1-5,TRBV24-1,15,few,CATSDNRQGGQPQHF,TGTGCCACCAGTGATAATCGACAGGGCGGTCAGCCCCAGCATTTT
TRBD1,TRBJ1-5,TRBV27,14,-,CASSLRQGGRPQHF,TGTGCCAGCAGTTTACGACAGGGTGGCCGGCCCCAGCATTTT
-,TRBJ2-7,TRBV3-1/TRBV3-2,12,-,CASSQSGGMQYF,TGTGCCAGCAGCCAATCAGGAGGCATGCAGTACTTC
-,TRBJ1-2,TRBV7-7,16,-,CASSPILGGANYGYTF,TGTGCCAGCAGCCCAATCCTGGGGGGAGCTAACTATGGCTACACCTTC
-,TRBJ2-3,TRBV5-1,15,-,CASSLASRGTDTQYF,TGCGCCAGCAGCTTGGCCTCGCGGGGAACCGATACGCAGTATTTT
TRBD2,TRBJ2-2,TRBV7-2,17,-,CASSLVGTSHITGELFF,TGTGCCAGCAGCTTAGTCGGGACTAGCCATATCACCGGGGAGCTGTTTTTT
-,TRBJ1-1,TRBV18,13,few,CASSADRKLEAFF,TGTGCCAGCTCAGCCGACAGGAAACTTGAAGCTTTCTTT
TRBD1,TRBJ2-7,TRBV11-2,14,-,CASSRTGGGYEQYF,TGTGCCAGCAGCCGGACAGGGGGTGGGTACGAGCAGTACTTC
TRBD2,TRBJ2-3,TRBV20-1,11,-,CSALAGDTQYF,TGCAGTGCTCTAGCGGGGGATACGCAGTATTTT
-,TRBJ1-3,TRBV2,13,-,CASSGASGNTIYF,TGTGCCAGCAGTGGGGCCTCTGGAAACACCATATATTTT
TRBD1,TRBJ1-5,TRBV13,18,-,CASNVLRDRGAGNQPQHF,TGTGCCAGCAACGTTCTCCGGGACAGGGGCGCGGGCAATCAGCCCCAGCATTTT
TRBD2,TRBJ2-7,TRBV18,12,-,CASSPGGYEQYF,TGTGCCAGCTCACCCGGGGGGTACGAGCAGTACTTC
TRBD2,TRBJ2-2,TRBV3-1/TRBV3-2,14,-,CASSRTSGRDMLFF,TGTGCCAGCAGCCGGACTAGCGGGAGGGACATGCTGTTTTTT
-,TRBJ1-2,TRBV2,12,-,CASRQTGGGYTF,TGTGCCAGCAGGCAGACGGGCGGGGGCTACACCTTC
-,TRBJ1-2,TRBV28,12,-,CASVGGSYGYTF,TGTGCCAGCGTAGGAGGGAGCTATGGCTACACCTTC
TRBD1,TRBJ1-5,TRBV28,16,once,CASSPPSTGRNQPQHF,TGTGCCAGCAGTCCACCCTCGACAGGGCGTAATCAGCCCCAGCATTTT
-,TRBJ2-2,TRBV2,13,-,CASSSAPEAELFF,TGTGCCAGCTCGTCTGCCCCCGAGGCGGAGCTGTTTTTT
TRBD2,TRBJ2-7,TRBV6-5,14,-,CASSSVAGGDEQYF,TGTGCCAGCAGTTCCGTAGCGGGAGGGGACGAGCAGTACTTC
-,TRBJ1-5,TRBV7-2,15,-,CASSLDGGHGQPQHF,TGTGCCAGCAGCTTAGATGGGGGACACGGACAGCCCCAGCATTTT
TRBD1,TRBJ1-3,TRBV5-5,14,few,CASSHRDRGNTIYF,TGTGCCAGCAGCCACCGGGACAGAGGAAACACCATATATTTT